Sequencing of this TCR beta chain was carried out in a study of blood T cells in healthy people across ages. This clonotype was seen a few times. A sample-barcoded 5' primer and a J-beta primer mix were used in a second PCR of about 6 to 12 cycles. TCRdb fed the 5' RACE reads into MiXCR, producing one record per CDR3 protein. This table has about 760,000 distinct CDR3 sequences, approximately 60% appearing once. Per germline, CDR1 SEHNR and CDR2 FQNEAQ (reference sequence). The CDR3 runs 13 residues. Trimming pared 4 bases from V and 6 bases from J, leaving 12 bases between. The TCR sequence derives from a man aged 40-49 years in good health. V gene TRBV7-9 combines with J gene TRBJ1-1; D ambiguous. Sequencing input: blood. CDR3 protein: CASSSSSGSEAFF. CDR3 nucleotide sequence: TGTGCCAGCAGCTCTTCGTCGGGTTCTGAAGCTTTCTTT.